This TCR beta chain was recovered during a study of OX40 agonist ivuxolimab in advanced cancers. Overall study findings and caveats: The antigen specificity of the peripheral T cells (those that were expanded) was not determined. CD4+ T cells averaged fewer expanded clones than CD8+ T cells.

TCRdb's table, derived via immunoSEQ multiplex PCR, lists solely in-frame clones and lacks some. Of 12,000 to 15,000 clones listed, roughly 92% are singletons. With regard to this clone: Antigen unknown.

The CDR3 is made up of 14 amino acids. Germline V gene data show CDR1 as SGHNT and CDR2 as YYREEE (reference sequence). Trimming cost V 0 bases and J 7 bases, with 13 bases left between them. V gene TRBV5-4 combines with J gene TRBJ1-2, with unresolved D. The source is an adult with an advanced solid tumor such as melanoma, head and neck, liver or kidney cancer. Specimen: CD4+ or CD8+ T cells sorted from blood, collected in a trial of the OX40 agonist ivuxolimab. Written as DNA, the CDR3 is TGTGCCAGCAGCTTGGATGGGGTACGGGCTGGCTACACCTTC. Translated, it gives CASSLDGVRAGYTF. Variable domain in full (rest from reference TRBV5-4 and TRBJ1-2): ETGVTQSPTHLIKTRGQQVTLRCSSQSGHNTVSWYQQALGQGPQFIFQYYREEENGRGNFPPRFSGLQFPNYSSELNVNALELDDSALYLCASSLDGVRAGYTFGSGTRLTVV.